A selection of T cell receptor beta chains follows, all from one sample in a study of glioma-infiltrating T cells. MiXCR, applied by TCRdb to the multiplex PCR reads, yields one record per CDR3 protein. The repertoire holds about 140,000 distinct CDR3 sequences, about two fifths seen once, with over 15% in the top ten. The sequenced sample was glioma tissue, nonneoplastic brain tissue, or PBMCs (not recorded which). The origin of the receptors is a human donor with low-grade glioma or glioblastoma, undergoing nonglioma brain surgery, or in good health (not recorded which). Each CDR3 is given with its conserved first and last residue. The D gene is left open where the match is weak. The size entry is marked missing in some rows and otherwise reads once, few, many or a size class.

CDR3aa,CDR3nt,v_gene,d_gene,j_gene,abundance
CASSEPRTLAEQYF,TGTGCCAGCAGTGAACCGAGGACCCTAGCCGAGCAGTACTTC,TRBV25-1,NA,TRBJ2-7,NA
CASSSRLGNTEAFF,TGTGCCAGCAGTTCCCGCCTAGGAAATACTGAAGCTTTCTTT,TRBV6-1,NA,TRBJ1-1,NA
CASSIVGTPLDTEAFF,TGTGCCAGTAGTATTGTTGGGACACCCCTTGACACTGAAGCTTTCTTT,TRBV19,NA,TRBJ1-1,NA
CSVESTPNQPQHF,TGCAGCGTTGAAAGTACACCGAATCAGCCCCAGCATTTT,TRBV29-1,NA,TRBJ1-5,NA
CASSQEVSGVYSPLHF,TGCGCCAGCAGCCAAGAAGTTTCAGGGGTGTATTCACCCCTCCACTTT,TRBV4-1,NA,TRBJ1-6,NA
CASSFPQGGTQYF,TGTGCCAGCAGCTTCCCACAGGGAGGTACGCAGTATTTT,TRBV7-9,NA,TRBJ2-3,few
CASSQVSVNEQFF,TGCGCCAGCAGCCAAGTTTCGGTCAATGAGCAGTTCTTC,TRBV4-1,NA,TRBJ2-1,once
CASSYGSGSPLHF,TGTGCCAGCAGTTACGGCTCAGGCTCACCCCTCCACTTT,TRBV6-6,NA,TRBJ1-6,many
CASSLSTASYNEQFF,TGTGCCAGCAGCTTGAGTACAGCCTCCTACAATGAGCAGTTCTTC,TRBV5-4,NA,TRBJ2-1,NA
CASSSLSGANVLTF,TGTGCCAGCAGTTCGCTCTCTGGGGCCAACGTCCTGACTTTC,TRBV27,NA,TRBJ2-6,NA
CASSFLTSGDTQYF,TGTGCCAGCAGTTTTTTAACTAGTGGGGATACGCAGTATTTT,TRBV12-3/TRBV12-4,NA,TRBJ2-3,NA
CAIRDSGQAQHF,TGTGCCATCAGAGACTCAGGCCAGGCCCAGCATTTT,TRBV10-3,NA,TRBJ1-5,few
CASRNLPGENIQYF,TGTGCCAGCAGAAACCTCCCCGGTGAAAACATTCAGTACTTC,TRBV2,NA,TRBJ2-4,NA
CASGSYNEQFF,TGTGCCAGCGGGTCGTACAATGAGCAGTTCTTC,TRBV28,NA,TRBJ2-1,NA